Shown below are 31 T cell receptor beta chains from a single sample sequenced in a study of Ad26.COV2.S vaccination and SARS-CoV-2 variants. As for treatment: around 19 received Ad26.COV2.S at low or high dose, single or two shots; roughly five received placebo; per-sample allocation not given. Day 63 after the first vaccine or placebo injection was the time point for sampling. TCRdb's table, derived via immunoSEQ multiplex PCR, lists solely in-frame clones and lacks some. The sample lists 250,000 or so clones, roughly 87% occurring once. The specimen was peripheral blood, collected in a trial of Ad26.COV2.S vaccine versus placebo. The receptors here all came from a person between 18 and 59 years old who received the Ad26.COV2.S COVID-19 vaccine or a placebo.

This sequence joins TRBV6-5 and TRBJ2-7; D not certain. This CDR3 has 12 residues. Trimming took 0 bases from V and 4 from J, leaving 4 bases between them. Germline values: CDR1 MNHEY, CDR2 SVGAGI. The CDR3 nucleotides read TGTGCCAGCAGTTACTCAGAGTACGAGCAGTACTTC. Its protein is CASSYSEYEQYF.

V and J are TRBV5-1 and TRBJ2-7; 10 bases align to TRBD1. CDR1 SGHRS and CDR2 YFSETQ come from the germline V gene. The CDR3 length is 14 residues. Trimming removed 4 bases from V and 3 bases from J; junction bases left unmatched: 4. This CDR3 is CASSPDRGDYEQYF. The CDR3 DNA reads as TGCGCCAGCAGCCCGGACAGGGGGGACTACGAGCAGTACTTC.

V is TRBV4-1 and J is TRBJ2-6; 7 positions match TRBD1. With V trimmed by 4 bases and J by 0 bases, 6 bases remained unmatched. The CDR3 is 17 residues long. CDR1 is MGHRA and CDR2 is YSYEKL in the germline V gene. CDR3 protein: CASSPGTAISGANVLTF. In DNA, the CDR3 is TGCGCCAGCAGCCCCGGGACAGCGATCTCTGGGGCCAACGTCCTGACTTTC.

This chain connects TRBV7-9 to TRBJ2-7; TRBD1 is a possible D gene (7 bases). The germline gives CDR1 SEHNR, CDR2 FQNEAQ (reference sequence). Trimming cost V 0 bases and J 1 base, with 10 bases left between them. CDR3 size: 15 residues. The DNA for the CDR3 is TGTGCCAGCAGCTTAGCGACAGGGACTTCCTACGAGCAGTACTTC. As protein: CASSLATGTSYEQYF.

The DNA for the CDR3 is TGCAGCGTTGGCCCTTCAATTAGCGGGCCTTCCTACGAGCAGTACTTC. Its protein is CSVGPSISGPSYEQYF. The chain combines TRBV29-1 with TRBJ2-7, with 7 positions matching TRBD2. Per germline, CDR1 SQVTM and CDR2 ANQGSEA. The V gene end was trimmed by 4 bases and the J gene end by 1 base; junction bases not matched to a gene: 13. The CDR3 is 16 residues long.

The V and J genes are TRBV14 and TRBJ1-2, with TRBD1 identical over 7 bases. Germline V lookup: CDR1 SGHDN, CDR2 FVKESK. V lost 4 bases to trimming and J lost 1 base; unmatched junction nucleotides: 12. The CDR3 is made up of 17 amino acids. CDR3 sequence reads: CASSRNSQGQNNYGYTF. The CDR3 DNA reads as TGTGCCAGCAGCCGGAACAGCCAGGGACAGAATAACTATGGCTACACCTTC.

The V gene is TRBV24-1, the J gene TRBJ2-3, with D unresolved. Trimming removed 9 bases from V and 0 bases from J, with 6 bases in between. CDR1 and CDR2 from the germline V gene are KGHDR and SFDVKD. There are 12 residues in the CDR3. CDR3 sequence reads: CATSPSTDTQYF. As DNA, the CDR3 is TGTGCCACCTCCCCTAGCACAGATACGCAGTATTTT.

V usage is TRBV5-1 and J usage is TRBJ1-3; D is unresolved. The CDR3 extends over 17 amino acids. Looked up from germline, CDR1 is SGHRS and CDR2 is YFSETQ. Trimming pared 4 bases from V and 3 bases from J, leaving 20 bases between. The CDR3 here is CASSPFAGRGYGNTIYF. DNA for the CDR3: TGCGCCAGCAGCCCCTTCGCGGGCCGAGGGTATGGAAACACCATATATTTT.

The V and J genes are TRBV7-3 and TRBJ2-2; TRBD1 is a possible D gene (6 bases). The CDR3 sequence is 15 residues long. V gave up 3 bases and J gave up 2 bases, with 10 bases separating them. The V gene's germline CDR1 is SGHTA and CDR2 FQGTGA. The CDR3, as DNA: TGTGCCAGCAGCTTGAACAGGGCTAACACCGGGGAGCTGTTTTTT. It is translated as CASSLNRANTGELFF.

There are a few counts of this clone. J is TRBJ1-2 and V is TRBV6-5; possibly TRBD1 for D (6 bases). The germline gives CDR1 MNHEY, CDR2 SVGAGI. The ends were cut back, 6 bases at V and 6 bases at J, with 14 bases in the middle. The CDR3 has 13 residues. The CDR3 sequence is CASSPDRRHGYTF. As DNA, the CDR3 is TGTGCCAGCAGCCCCGACAGGAGACATGGCTACACCTTC.

The chain joins TRBV9 to TRBJ2-1, with D hard to call. Germline V CDR1 and CDR2: SGDLS, YYNGEE. V lost 4 bases to trimming and J lost 0 bases, with 17 bases between them. This CDR3 is built from 17 residues. CDR3 nucleotide sequence: TGTGCCAGCAGCTACCCCGTGCGCCATAGCTCCTACAATGAGCAGTTCTTC. Translated, it gives CASSYPVRHSSYNEQFF.

The chain recombines TRBV2 with TRBJ1-5; TRBD1 is a possible D gene (6 bases). CDR1 SNHLY and CDR2 FYNNEI come from the germline V gene. V was trimmed by 8 bases and J by 3 bases, leaving 11 bases between them. CDR3 length equals 13 residues. The chain's CDR3 is CASRRDNNQPQHF. The CDR3 DNA reads TGTGCCAGCCGAAGGGACAACAATCAGCCCCAGCATTTT.

This clone was observed a handful of times. V usage is TRBV6-5 and J usage is TRBJ1-1, with D tentatively TRBD1 (5 bases). Germline CDR1 and CDR2: MNHEY and SVGAGI. V was clipped by 4 bases and J by 0 bases, with 12 bases between them. This CDR3 contains 15 residues. The CDR3 DNA reads TGTGCCAGCAGTTTCTCCGGGGCAATGAACACTGAAGCTTTCTTT. Protein sequence: CASSFSGAMNTEAFF.

The sample holds one count of this clone. CDR3 sequence reads: CASNPGQGNQPQHF. CDR3 nucleotides: TGTGCCAGCAACCCGGGACAGGGGAATCAGCCCCAGCATTTT. The J gene is TRBJ1-5, the V gene TRBV28; 10 bases agree with TRBD1. Per the germline V gene, CDR1 is MDHEN and CDR2 is SYDVKM. J gave up 4 bases and V 7 bases, and 4 bases lay outside the gene matches. This CDR3 is built from 14 residues.

The chain links TRBV4-1 to TRBJ2-5; D remains ambiguous. Trimming took 2 bases from V and 5 from J, leaving 9 bases between them. The length of the CDR3 is 13 residues. Germline V CDR1 and CDR2: MGHRA, YSYEKL. The CDR3: CASSQFRGETQYF. In nucleotides, the CDR3 is TGCGCCAGCAGCCAATTTCGAGGCGAGACCCAGTACTTC.

The chain employs TRBV7-8 and TRBJ2-3, with TRBD2 identical over 10 bases. V shed 0 bases, J shed 3 bases, and the junction held 18 bases outside the gene matches. The length of the CDR3 is 21 residues. The germline V gene has CDR1 SGHVS and CDR2 FQNEAQ. CDR3 loop: CASSLAEPWVPSGRPTDTQYF. DNA of the CDR3: TGTGCCAGCAGCTTAGCGGAACCATGGGTTCCTAGCGGGAGACCGACAGATACGCAGTATTTT.

The chain couples TRBV6-6 to TRBJ2-7, with 12 bases aligning to TRBD2. From germline, CDR1 is MNHNY and CDR2 SVGAGI (reference sequence). The CDR3 spans 14 residues. Unmatched junction bases numbered 5, after V lost 6 bases and J lost 5 bases. The CDR3 region is CASRPRLAGDEQYV. As DNA, the CDR3 is TGTGCCAGCAGACCGCGACTAGCGGGAGACGAGCAGTACGTC.

This chain links TRBV7-9 with TRBJ1-4, with a possible D match to TRBD1 (6 bases). Trimming stripped 2 bases from V and 10 bases from J, with 11 bases between. Germline CDR1 SEHNR, CDR2 FQNEAQ (reference sequence). The CDR3 has 13 amino acids. This CDR3 is CASSLNQGPKLFF. The CDR3 nucleotides are TGTGCCAGCAGCTTAAACCAGGGGCCAAAACTGTTTTTT.

The rearrangement joins TRBV5-4 to TRBJ2-5; D is possibly TRBD1 (5 bases). Between the trimmed V and J ends, which lost 2 bases and 2 bases, there was a span of 7 bases. The CDR3 has 13 amino acids. Per germline, CDR1 SGHNT and CDR2 YYREEE (reference sequence). The CDR3 sequence is CASSFRGQETQYF. DNA for the CDR3: TGTGCCAGCAGCTTTAGGGGACAAGAGACCCAGTACTTC.

The chain combines TRBV6-5 with TRBJ2-3; the D is unclear. This CDR3 spans 14 amino acids. Trimming took off 0 bases at V and 3 bases at J, with 7 bases between the two ends. Germline CDR1 and CDR2: MNHEY and SVGAGI. This CDR3 is CASSYSTTTDTQYF. The CDR3 nucleotides read TGTGCCAGCAGTTACTCGACGACAACAGATACGCAGTATTTT.

The chain has TRBV5-1 and TRBJ2-3; a possible D gene is TRBD1 (6 bases). The CDR3 totals 14 residues. CDR1 SGHRS and CDR2 YFSETQ come from the germline V gene. The ends were cut back, 7 bases at V and 4 bases at J, with 16 bases in the middle. The CDR3 nucleotides are TGCGCCAGCCGGGACACCGGTGGTCCAGATACGCAGTATTTT. Translation: CASRDTGGPDTQYF.

This chain connects TRBV7-9 to TRBJ2-7, with D perhaps matching TRBD1 (6 bases). From germline, CDR1 is SEHNR and CDR2 FQNEAQ (reference sequence). The CDR3 totals 14 residues. Trimming removed 7 bases at V and 5 bases at J, with 18 bases between. CDR3 sequence (DNA): TGTGCCAGCACTCCCAACGCAGGGGTCCACGAGCAGTACTTC. Protein product: CASTPNAGVHEQYF.

This sequence joins TRBV29-1 and TRBJ2-3; D is possibly TRBD1 (6 bases). The CDR3 covers 14 residues. From germline, CDR1 is SQVTM and CDR2 ANQGSEA. V was shortened by 3 bases and J by 6 bases, with 16 bases between the two germline ends. The CDR3 DNA reads TGCAGCGTTGAGGGCAGGGGAGCGTTGGATACGCAGTATTTT. It yields the protein CSVEGRGALDTQYF.

The CDR3 reads CASSSRPTASYGYTF. In DNA, the CDR3 is TGTGCCAGCAGCTCTCGCCCCACGGCCTCCTATGGCTACACCTTC. The V gene is TRBV9, the J gene TRBJ1-2; D call uncertain. CDR1 is SGDLS and CDR2 is YYNGEE in the germline V gene. This CDR3 comprises 15 residues. V was trimmed by 4 bases and J by 4 bases, leaving 17 bases between them.

This sequence joins TRBV20-1 and TRBJ1-2; tentative D call: TRBD1 (6 bases). Trimming pared 3 bases from V and 6 bases from J, leaving 11 bases between. Germline loops: CDR1 DFQATT, CDR2 SNEGSKA (reference sequence). CDR3 length: 12 amino acids. The CDR3 region is CSASTGGDGYTF. The CDR3 DNA reads as TGCAGTGCTAGTACCGGGGGCGATGGCTACACCTTC.

The rearrangement links TRBV9 to TRBJ2-5; a possible D gene is TRBD1 (6 bases). Germline loops: CDR1 SGDLS, CDR2 YYNGEE. Trimming stripped 0 bases from V and 5 bases from J, with 20 bases between. The CDR3 is made up of 17 amino acids. This CDR3 is CASSVGDKQGSRETQYF. The DNA of the CDR3 is TGTGCCAGCAGCGTAGGTGATAAACAGGGAAGTCGGGAGACCCAGTACTTC.

The gene calls are TRBV2 and TRBJ1-1; a possible D gene is TRBD1 (6 bases). Deletions cut 8 bases from V and 1 base from J, with 20 bases between. CDR3 size: 16 residues. CDR1 and CDR2 from the germline V gene are SNHLY and FYNNEI. The CDR3, as DNA: TGTGCCAGCGAAGTAGACAGGACAAGAGGGAACACTGAAGCTTTCTTT. This codes for CASEVDRTRGNTEAFF.

The chain carries TRBV7-3 and TRBJ1-1, with a weak D call TRBD1 (5 bases). The CDR3 extends over 14 amino acids. V was clipped by 0 bases and J by 4 bases, with 9 bases between them. The germline CDR1 and CDR2 sequences are SGHTA and FQGTGA. CDR3 protein: CASSLTYGGTEAFF. The CDR3 bases are TGTGCCAGCAGCTTAACATATGGGGGCACTGAAGCTTTCTTT. Based on the CDR3 plus reference TRBV7-3 and TRBJ1-1, the full variable domain is GAGVSQTPSNKVTEKGKYVELRCDPISGHTALYWYRQSLGQGPEFLIYFQGTGAADDSGLPNDRFFAVRPEGSVSTLKIQRTERGDSAVYLCASSLTYGGTEAFFGQGTRLTVV.

The V gene is TRBV5-1, the J gene TRBJ2-7; maybe TRBD2 (6 bases). The CDR3 sequence is 16 residues long. The germline V gene encodes CDR1 SGHRS and CDR2 YFSETQ. The V and J ends lost 0 bases and 2 bases respectively, with 15 bases between them. Here the CDR3 DNA reads TGCGCCAGCAGCTTGGCCGACGGAGGGGCGACCTACGAGCAGTACTTC. Its translation is CASSLADGGATYEQYF.

V gene TRBV24-1 combines with J gene TRBJ1-2; TRBD1 is a possible D gene (6 bases). CDR1 KGHDR and CDR2 SFDVKD come from the germline V gene. Trimming removed 5 bases from V and 7 bases from J, with 16 bases in between. There are 14 residues in the CDR3. CDR3 bases: TGTGCCACCAGTGGCCGTTATGGGGGGCCTGGCTACACCTTC. Protein product: CATSGRYGGPGYTF.

This clone was recorded many times. The chain recombines TRBV6-4 with TRBJ2-2, with TRBD1 matching 10 bases. The ends lost 4 bases at V and 3 bases at J; junction bases unmatched: 2. Germline V gene lookup returns CDR1 MRHNA and CDR2 SNTAGT. The CDR3 is 15 amino acids. The CDR3 coding sequence is TGTGCCAGCAGTGCCGGGACAGGGGACACCGGGGAGCTGTTTTTT. This translates into CASSAGTGDTGELFF.